This TCR beta chain is drawn from a study of response to subunit inactivated influenza vaccine. Study-level findings and limits: Authors proposed each seasonal influenza vaccination draws in few new T cells.

This clonotype has more than one count but fewer than ten. Its antigen is still unknown. TCRdb analysed the RT-PCR reads with MiXCR anew, one entry per CDR3 protein. Seen here are approximately 500,000 distinct CDR3 sequences, about an eighth observed once, and the top ten hold around 13%. V lost 1 base, J lost 3 bases, and 14 bases lay in between. Germline V gene data show CDR1 as ENHRY and CDR2 as SYGVKD. The CDR3 spans 16 residues. The TCR sequence derives from a man between 45 and 60 years old who received an inactivated influenza vaccine. The chain combines TRBV10-3 with TRBJ2-3, with D possibly matching TRBD2 (7 bases). This sample comprised PBMCs from blood, obtained roughly 6 weeks after vaccination. The CDR3 is CAISEFRGAMTDTQYF. The CDR3 DNA reads TGTGCCATCAGTGAGTTCCGGGGGGCGATGACAGATACGCAGTATTTT.